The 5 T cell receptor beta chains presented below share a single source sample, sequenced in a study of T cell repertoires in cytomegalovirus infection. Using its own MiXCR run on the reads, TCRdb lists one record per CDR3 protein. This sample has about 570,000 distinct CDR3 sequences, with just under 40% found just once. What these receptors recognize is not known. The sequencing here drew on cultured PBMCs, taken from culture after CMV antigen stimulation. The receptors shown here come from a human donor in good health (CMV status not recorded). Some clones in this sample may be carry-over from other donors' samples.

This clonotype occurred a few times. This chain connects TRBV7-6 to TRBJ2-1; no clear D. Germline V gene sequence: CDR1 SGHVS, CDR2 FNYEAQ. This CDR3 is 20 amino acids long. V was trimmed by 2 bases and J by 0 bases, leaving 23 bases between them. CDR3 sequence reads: CASSLRVPLEGPPSYNEQFF. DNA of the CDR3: TGTGCCAGCAGCTTAAGGGTCCCATTGGAAGGGCCTCCCTCCTACAATGAGCAGTTCTTC. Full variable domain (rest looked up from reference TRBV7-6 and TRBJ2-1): GAGVSQSPRYKVTKRGQDVALRCDPISGHVSLYWYRQALGQGPEFLTYFNYEAQQDKSGLPNDRFSAERPEGSISTLTIQRTEQRDSAMYRCASSLRVPLEGPPSYNEQFFGPGTRLTVL.

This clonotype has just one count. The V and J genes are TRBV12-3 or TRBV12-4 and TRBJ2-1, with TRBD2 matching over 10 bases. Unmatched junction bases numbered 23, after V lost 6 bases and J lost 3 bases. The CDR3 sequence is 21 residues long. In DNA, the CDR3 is TGTGCCAGCAGCCTCAACTGGCGGACAGGCCTAACTAGCGGGGTCTACAATGAGCAGTTCTTC. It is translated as CASSLNWRTGLTSGVYNEQFF.

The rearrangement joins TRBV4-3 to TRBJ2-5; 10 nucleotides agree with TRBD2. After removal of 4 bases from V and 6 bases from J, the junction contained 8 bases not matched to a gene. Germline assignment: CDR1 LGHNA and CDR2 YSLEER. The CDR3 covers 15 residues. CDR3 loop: CASSPTASGSQTQYF. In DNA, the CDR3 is TGCGCCAGCAGCCCTACAGCTAGCGGGAGCCAGACCCAGTACTTC.

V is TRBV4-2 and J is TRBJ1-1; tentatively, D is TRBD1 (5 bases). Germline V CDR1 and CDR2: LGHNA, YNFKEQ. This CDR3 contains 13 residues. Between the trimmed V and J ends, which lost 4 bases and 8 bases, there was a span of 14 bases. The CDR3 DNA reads TGTGCCAGCAGCCCAAACTTCCGGGACGAAGCTTTCTTT. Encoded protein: CASSPNFRDEAFF.

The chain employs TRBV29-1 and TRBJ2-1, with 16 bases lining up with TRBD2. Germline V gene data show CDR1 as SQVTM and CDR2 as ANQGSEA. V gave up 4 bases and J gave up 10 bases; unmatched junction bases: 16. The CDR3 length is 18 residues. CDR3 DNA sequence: TGCAGCGTTGGGGGACAGGGGACTAGCGGGAGGGGAACAGGGGAGCAGTTCTTC. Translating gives CSVGGQGTSGRGTGEQFF.